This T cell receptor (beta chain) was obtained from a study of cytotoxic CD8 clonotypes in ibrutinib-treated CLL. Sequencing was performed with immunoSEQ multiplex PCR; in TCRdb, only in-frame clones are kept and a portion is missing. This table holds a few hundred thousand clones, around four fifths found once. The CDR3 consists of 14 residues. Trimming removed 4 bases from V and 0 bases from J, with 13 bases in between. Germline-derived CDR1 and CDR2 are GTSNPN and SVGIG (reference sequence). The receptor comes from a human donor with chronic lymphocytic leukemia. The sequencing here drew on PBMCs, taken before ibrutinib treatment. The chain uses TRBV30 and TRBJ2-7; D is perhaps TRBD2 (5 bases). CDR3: CAWIVSDHSYEQYF. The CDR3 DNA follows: TGTGCCTGGATAGTTAGCGACCACTCCTACGAGCAGTACTTC. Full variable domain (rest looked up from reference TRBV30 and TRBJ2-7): SQTIHQWPATLVQPVGSPLSLECTVEGTSNPNLYWYRQAAGRGLQLLFYSVGIGQISSEVPQNLSASRPQDRQFILSSKKLLLSDSGFYLCAWIVSDHSYEQYFGPGTRLTVT.